Shown below are 11 T cell receptor beta chains from a single sample sequenced in a study of blood T cell repertoires in COVID-19. Sequencing used immunoSEQ multiplex PCR; TCRdb keeps in-frame clones, though not all of them. The profile shows more than 95,000 clones, roughly 80% of them singletons. The sequenced sample consisted of peripheral blood. These receptors were obtained from a woman older than 75 with active or convalescent COVID-19.

The chain employs TRBV20-1 and TRBJ1-2; no firm D call. The CDR3 runs 16 residues. V was pared by 3 bases and J by 2 bases, with 19 bases between. Germline V gene sequence: CDR1 DFQATT, CDR2 SNEGSKA (reference sequence). The CDR3 loop is CSASYFQTLRNYGYTF. The DNA for the CDR3 is TGCAGTGCTAGTTATTTCCAGACTCTCAGAAACTATGGCTACACCTTC.

The chain employs TRBV7-2 and TRBJ1-6, with a weak D call TRBD1 (5 bases). Germline V CDR1 and CDR2: SGHTA, FQGNSA. V was cut by 1 base and J by 9 bases, with 10 bases left in between. The CDR3 loop spans 14 amino acids. This CDR3 reads CASSLGQGGSPLHF. The CDR3 DNA sequence: TGTGCCAGCAGCTTAGGGCAGGGAGGTTCACCCCTCCACTTT.

This rearrangement joins TRBV19 to TRBJ2-5; weak D call: TRBD1 (5 bases). The CDR3 sequence is 15 residues long. V was shortened by 8 bases and J by 4 bases, with 20 bases between the two germline ends. Germline V lookup: CDR1 LNHDA, CDR2 SQIVND (reference sequence). CDR3 in amino acids: CASSEAGSVRETQYF. The CDR3 nucleotides are TGTGCCAGTTCCGAGGCAGGGTCGGTAAGAGAGACCCAGTACTTC.

V usage is TRBV12-3 or TRBV12-4 and J usage is TRBJ1-1; D uncertain. CDR3 length: 13 amino acids. The V and J ends lost 3 bases and 1 base respectively, with 6 bases between them. In DNA, the CDR3 is TGTGCCAGCAGTTTTGATAGGAACACTGAAGCTTTCTTT. Translation: CASSFDRNTEAFF.

This clone was recorded a few times. The rearrangement uses TRBV27 and TRBJ1-1; maybe TRBD1 (6 bases). Trimming removed 2 bases at V and 4 bases at J, with 11 bases between. The CDR3 has 14 residues. Germline V lookup: CDR1 MNHEY, CDR2 SMNVEV (reference sequence). CDR3 in amino acids: CASSLNRAATEAFF. The CDR3 DNA reads as TGTGCCAGCAGTTTAAACAGGGCAGCCACTGAAGCTTTCTTT.

The V and J genes are TRBV30 and TRBJ2-1; D is ambiguous. The CDR3 runs to 13 residues. V was cut by 6 bases and J by 7 bases, with 16 bases left in between. Germline CDR1 reads GTSNPN; CDR2 reads SVGIG (reference sequence). The CDR3 is CACQVGWKNEQFF. CDR3 DNA sequence: TGTGCCTGCCAGGTGGGCTGGAAGAATGAGCAGTTCTTC.

In its sample, this clone was seen a few times. The chain is built from TRBV18 and TRBJ1-3; no clear D gene. The CDR3 length is 15 residues. Trimming took off 3 bases at V and 1 base at J, with 10 bases between the two ends. In germline, CDR1 is KGHSH, CDR2 LQKENI. The CDR3 region is CASSPDMVSGNTIYF. The CDR3 DNA is TGTGCCAGCTCACCCGACATGGTATCTGGAAACACCATATATTTT.

This chain joins TRBV15 and TRBJ1-5, with a tentative D call TRBD1 (6 bases). V gave up 0 bases and J gave up 6 bases, with 15 bases separating them. The CDR3 is 16 amino acids. Germline V gene sequence: CDR1 LNHNV, CDR2 YYDKDF (reference sequence). In nucleotides, the CDR3 is TGTGCCACCAGCAGAGATGCGGGGGGCTATATTCAGCCCCAGCATTTT. Protein: CATSRDAGGYIQPQHF.

This chain joins TRBV24-1 and TRBJ2-2, with unresolved D. V lost 0 bases, J lost 5 bases, and 12 bases lay in between. Germline assignment: CDR1 KGHDR and CDR2 SFDVKD. The CDR3 runs 16 residues. The CDR3 DNA reads TGTGCCACCAGTGATTTGGACGGTAGAGGAACCGGGGAGCTGTTTTTT. Its protein product is CATSDLDGRGTGELFF.

The chain combines TRBV28 with TRBJ1-1; TRBD1 matches 9 bases. This CDR3 spans 15 amino acids. V gave up 2 bases and J gave up 4 bases; unmatched junction bases: 5. Per the germline V gene, CDR1 is MDHEN and CDR2 is SYDVKM. The CDR3 coding sequence is TGTGCCAGCAGTTTAGTAGGGACAGGGCTCACTGAAGCTTTCTTT. This encodes CASSLVGTGLTEAFF.

This clone occurred once. V and J are TRBV15 and TRBJ1-2; D uncertain. The CDR3 runs 14 residues. CDR1 and CDR2 (germline): LNHNV, YYDKDF (reference sequence). V was trimmed by 1 base and J by 0 bases, leaving 6 bases between them. In nucleotides, the CDR3 is TGTGCCACCAGCAGAGGGGGAGCTAACTATGGCTACACCTTC. This encodes CATSRGGANYGYTF.